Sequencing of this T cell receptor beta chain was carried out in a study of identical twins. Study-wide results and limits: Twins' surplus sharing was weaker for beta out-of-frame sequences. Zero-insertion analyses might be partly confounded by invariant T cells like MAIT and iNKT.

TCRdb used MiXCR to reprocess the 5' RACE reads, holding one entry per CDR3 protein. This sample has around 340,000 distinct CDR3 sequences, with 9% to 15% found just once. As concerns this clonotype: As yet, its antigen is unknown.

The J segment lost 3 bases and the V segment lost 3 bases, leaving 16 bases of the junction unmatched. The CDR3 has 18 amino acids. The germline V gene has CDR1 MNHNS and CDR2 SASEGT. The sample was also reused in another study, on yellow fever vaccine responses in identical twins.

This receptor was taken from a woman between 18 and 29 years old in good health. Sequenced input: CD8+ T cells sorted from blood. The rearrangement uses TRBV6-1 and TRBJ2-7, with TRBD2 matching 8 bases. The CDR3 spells CASSERRAGEEGYYEQYF. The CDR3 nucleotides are TGTGCCAGCAGTGAGCGTAGAGCGGGAGAGGAGGGATACTACGAGCAGTACTTC.